This T cell receptor (beta chain) was observed in a study of radiotherapy plus CTLA-4 blockade in lung cancer. About the study: Objective responses emerged in about 20% of patients, and roughly 30% attained disease control.

Data came from immunoSEQ multiplex PCR; TCRdb stores just in-frame clones and leaves some out. The repertoire holds fewer than 65,000 clones, 60% to 80% seen once, with 2% to 2.5% in the top ten. Study-level results: After radiotherapy and ipilimumab, tumor-derived clones expanded in peripheral blood.

As regards this clone: The antigen is undetermined.

Germline CDR1 reads MDHEN; CDR2 reads SYDVKM. This CDR3 is 15 amino acids long. The ends were cut back, 3 bases at V and 1 base at J, with 12 bases in the middle. Participants had chemo-refractory metastatic non-small-cell lung cancer and were treated with focal radiation plus ipilimumab CTLA-4 blockade. The TCR sequence derives from a human donor with non-small cell lung cancer whose response to radiotherapy plus ipilimumab could not be evaluated. Specimen: peripheral blood, collected from a patient treated with radiotherapy plus ipilimumab. The chain is built from TRBV28 and TRBJ1-1; possibly TRBD1 for D (5 bases). As DNA, the CDR3 is TGTGCCAGCAGTTTGGCGGACACTGGGAACACTGAAGCTTTCTTT. Translating it yields CASSLADTGNTEAFF. Combining the CDR3 with reference TRBV28 and TRBJ1-1 gives the whole variable domain DVKVTQSSRYLVKRTGEKVFLECVQDMDHENMFWYRQDPGLGLRLIYFSYDVKMKEKGDIPEGYSVSREKKERFSLILESASTNQTSMYLCASSLADTGNTEAFFGQGTRLTVV.